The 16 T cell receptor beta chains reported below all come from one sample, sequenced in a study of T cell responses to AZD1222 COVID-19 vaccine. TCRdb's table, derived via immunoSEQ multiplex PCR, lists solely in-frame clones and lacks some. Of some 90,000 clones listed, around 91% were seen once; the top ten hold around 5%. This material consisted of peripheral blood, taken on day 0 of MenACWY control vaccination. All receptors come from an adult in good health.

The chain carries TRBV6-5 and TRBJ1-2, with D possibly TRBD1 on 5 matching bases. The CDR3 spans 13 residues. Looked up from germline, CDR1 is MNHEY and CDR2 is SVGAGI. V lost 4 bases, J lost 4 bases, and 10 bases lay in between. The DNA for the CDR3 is TGTGCCAGCAGTTGGACGAGGGGCTATGGCTACACCTTC. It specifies CASSWTRGYGYTF.

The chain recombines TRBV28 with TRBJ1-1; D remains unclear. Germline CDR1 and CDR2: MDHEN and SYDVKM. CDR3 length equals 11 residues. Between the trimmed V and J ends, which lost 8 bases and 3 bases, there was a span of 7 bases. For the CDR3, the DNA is TGTGCCAGCTCCAGGTACACTGAAGCTTTCTTT. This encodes CASSRYTEAFF.

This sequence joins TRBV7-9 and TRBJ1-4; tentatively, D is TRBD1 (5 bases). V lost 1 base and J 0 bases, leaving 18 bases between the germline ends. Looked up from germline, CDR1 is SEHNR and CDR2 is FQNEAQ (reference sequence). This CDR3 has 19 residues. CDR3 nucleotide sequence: TGTGCCAGCAGCTTAGTTTGGGAGACAGTCCCGACAACTAATGAAAAACTGTTTTTT. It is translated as CASSLVWETVPTTNEKLFF.

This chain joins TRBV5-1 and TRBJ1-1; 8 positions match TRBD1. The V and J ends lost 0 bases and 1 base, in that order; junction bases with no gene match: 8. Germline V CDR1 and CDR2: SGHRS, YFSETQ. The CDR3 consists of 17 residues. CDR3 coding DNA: TGCGCCAGCAGCTTGGCCGGGCTGCAGGGGGCGAACACTGAAGCTTTCTTT. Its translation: CASSLAGLQGANTEAFF.

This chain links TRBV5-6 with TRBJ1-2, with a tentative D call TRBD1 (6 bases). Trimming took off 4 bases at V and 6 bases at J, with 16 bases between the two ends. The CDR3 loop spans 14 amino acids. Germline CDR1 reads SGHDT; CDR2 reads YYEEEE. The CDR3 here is CASSRQAPGHGYTF. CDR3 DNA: TGTGCCAGCAGCCGACAGGCCCCGGGGCATGGCTACACCTTC.

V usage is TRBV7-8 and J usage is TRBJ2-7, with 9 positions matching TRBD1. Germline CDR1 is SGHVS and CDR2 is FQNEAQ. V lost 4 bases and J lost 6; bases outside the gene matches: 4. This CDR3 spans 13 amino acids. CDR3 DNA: TGTGCCAGCAGCTCCGACAGGGGGGGCGAGCAGTACTTC. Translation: CASSSDRGGEQYF.

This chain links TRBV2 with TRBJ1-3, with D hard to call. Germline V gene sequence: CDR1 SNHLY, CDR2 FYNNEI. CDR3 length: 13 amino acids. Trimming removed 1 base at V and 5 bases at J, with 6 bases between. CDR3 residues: CASSEGPRNTIYF. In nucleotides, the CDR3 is TGTGCCAGCAGTGAAGGTCCCCGAAACACCATATATTTT.

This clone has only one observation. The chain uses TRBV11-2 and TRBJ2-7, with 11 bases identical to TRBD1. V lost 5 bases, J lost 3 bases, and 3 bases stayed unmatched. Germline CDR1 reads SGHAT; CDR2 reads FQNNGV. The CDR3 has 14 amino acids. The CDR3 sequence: CASSLGQGVYEQYF. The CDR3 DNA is TGTGCCAGCAGCCTGGGACAGGGGGTCTACGAGCAGTACTTC.

The CDR3 reads CASSIRVGNTGELFF. CDR3 bases: TGTGCCAGTAGTATACGTGTGGGGAACACCGGGGAGCTGTTTTTT. The chain couples TRBV19 to TRBJ2-2; D not resolved. The V and J ends lost 2 bases and 1 base respectively, with 8 bases between them. From germline, CDR1 is LNHDA and CDR2 SQIVND (reference sequence). The CDR3 loop spans 15 amino acids.

The CDR3 loop is CASSLAVTQETQYF. Here the CDR3 DNA reads TGCGCCAGCAGCTTGGCCGTAACCCAAGAGACCCAGTACTTC. This rearrangement joins TRBV5-1 to TRBJ2-5; D remains ambiguous. The CDR3 length is 14 residues. Trimming took 0 bases from V and 1 from J, leaving 7 bases between them. Germline lookup yields CDR1 SGHRS and CDR2 YFSETQ.

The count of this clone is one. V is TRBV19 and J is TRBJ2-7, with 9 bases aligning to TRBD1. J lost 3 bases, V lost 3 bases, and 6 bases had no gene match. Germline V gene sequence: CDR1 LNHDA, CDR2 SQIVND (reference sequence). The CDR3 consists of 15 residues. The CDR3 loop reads CASSIGTGLNYEQYF. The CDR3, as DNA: TGTGCCAGTAGTATTGGGACAGGGCTCAACTACGAGCAGTACTTC.

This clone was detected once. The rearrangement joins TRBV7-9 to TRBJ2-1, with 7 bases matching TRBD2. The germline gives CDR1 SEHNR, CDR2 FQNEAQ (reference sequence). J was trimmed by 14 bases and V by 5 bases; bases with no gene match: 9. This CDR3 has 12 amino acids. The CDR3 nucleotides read TGTGCCAGCAGCCGGGGGGATCGAAGTAAGTTCTTC. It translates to CASSRGDRSKFF.

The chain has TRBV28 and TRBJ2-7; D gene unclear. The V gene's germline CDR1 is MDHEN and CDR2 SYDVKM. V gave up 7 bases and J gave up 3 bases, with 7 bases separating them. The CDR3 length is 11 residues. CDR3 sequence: CASNDGYEQYF. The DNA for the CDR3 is TGTGCCAGCAACGACGGCTACGAGCAGTACTTC.

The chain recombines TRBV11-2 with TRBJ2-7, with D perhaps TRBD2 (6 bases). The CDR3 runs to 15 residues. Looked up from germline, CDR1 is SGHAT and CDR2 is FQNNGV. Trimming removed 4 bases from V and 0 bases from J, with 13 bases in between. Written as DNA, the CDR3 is TGTGCCAGCAGCTCCTCGTGGGGACTCTCCTACGAGCAGTACTTC. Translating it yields CASSSSWGLSYEQYF.

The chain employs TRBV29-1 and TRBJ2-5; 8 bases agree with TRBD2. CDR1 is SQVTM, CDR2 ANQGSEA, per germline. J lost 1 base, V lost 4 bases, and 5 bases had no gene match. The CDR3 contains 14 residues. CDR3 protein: CSVVPAGVQETQYF. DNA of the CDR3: TGCAGCGTTGTTCCAGCGGGGGTCCAAGAGACCCAGTACTTC.

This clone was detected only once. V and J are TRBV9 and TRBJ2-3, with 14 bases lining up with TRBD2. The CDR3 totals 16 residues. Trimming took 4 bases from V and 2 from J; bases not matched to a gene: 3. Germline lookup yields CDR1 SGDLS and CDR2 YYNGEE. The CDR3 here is CASSKGLAGDTDTQYF. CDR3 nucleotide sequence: TGTGCCAGCAGCAAGGGACTAGCGGGGGACACAGATACGCAGTATTTT.